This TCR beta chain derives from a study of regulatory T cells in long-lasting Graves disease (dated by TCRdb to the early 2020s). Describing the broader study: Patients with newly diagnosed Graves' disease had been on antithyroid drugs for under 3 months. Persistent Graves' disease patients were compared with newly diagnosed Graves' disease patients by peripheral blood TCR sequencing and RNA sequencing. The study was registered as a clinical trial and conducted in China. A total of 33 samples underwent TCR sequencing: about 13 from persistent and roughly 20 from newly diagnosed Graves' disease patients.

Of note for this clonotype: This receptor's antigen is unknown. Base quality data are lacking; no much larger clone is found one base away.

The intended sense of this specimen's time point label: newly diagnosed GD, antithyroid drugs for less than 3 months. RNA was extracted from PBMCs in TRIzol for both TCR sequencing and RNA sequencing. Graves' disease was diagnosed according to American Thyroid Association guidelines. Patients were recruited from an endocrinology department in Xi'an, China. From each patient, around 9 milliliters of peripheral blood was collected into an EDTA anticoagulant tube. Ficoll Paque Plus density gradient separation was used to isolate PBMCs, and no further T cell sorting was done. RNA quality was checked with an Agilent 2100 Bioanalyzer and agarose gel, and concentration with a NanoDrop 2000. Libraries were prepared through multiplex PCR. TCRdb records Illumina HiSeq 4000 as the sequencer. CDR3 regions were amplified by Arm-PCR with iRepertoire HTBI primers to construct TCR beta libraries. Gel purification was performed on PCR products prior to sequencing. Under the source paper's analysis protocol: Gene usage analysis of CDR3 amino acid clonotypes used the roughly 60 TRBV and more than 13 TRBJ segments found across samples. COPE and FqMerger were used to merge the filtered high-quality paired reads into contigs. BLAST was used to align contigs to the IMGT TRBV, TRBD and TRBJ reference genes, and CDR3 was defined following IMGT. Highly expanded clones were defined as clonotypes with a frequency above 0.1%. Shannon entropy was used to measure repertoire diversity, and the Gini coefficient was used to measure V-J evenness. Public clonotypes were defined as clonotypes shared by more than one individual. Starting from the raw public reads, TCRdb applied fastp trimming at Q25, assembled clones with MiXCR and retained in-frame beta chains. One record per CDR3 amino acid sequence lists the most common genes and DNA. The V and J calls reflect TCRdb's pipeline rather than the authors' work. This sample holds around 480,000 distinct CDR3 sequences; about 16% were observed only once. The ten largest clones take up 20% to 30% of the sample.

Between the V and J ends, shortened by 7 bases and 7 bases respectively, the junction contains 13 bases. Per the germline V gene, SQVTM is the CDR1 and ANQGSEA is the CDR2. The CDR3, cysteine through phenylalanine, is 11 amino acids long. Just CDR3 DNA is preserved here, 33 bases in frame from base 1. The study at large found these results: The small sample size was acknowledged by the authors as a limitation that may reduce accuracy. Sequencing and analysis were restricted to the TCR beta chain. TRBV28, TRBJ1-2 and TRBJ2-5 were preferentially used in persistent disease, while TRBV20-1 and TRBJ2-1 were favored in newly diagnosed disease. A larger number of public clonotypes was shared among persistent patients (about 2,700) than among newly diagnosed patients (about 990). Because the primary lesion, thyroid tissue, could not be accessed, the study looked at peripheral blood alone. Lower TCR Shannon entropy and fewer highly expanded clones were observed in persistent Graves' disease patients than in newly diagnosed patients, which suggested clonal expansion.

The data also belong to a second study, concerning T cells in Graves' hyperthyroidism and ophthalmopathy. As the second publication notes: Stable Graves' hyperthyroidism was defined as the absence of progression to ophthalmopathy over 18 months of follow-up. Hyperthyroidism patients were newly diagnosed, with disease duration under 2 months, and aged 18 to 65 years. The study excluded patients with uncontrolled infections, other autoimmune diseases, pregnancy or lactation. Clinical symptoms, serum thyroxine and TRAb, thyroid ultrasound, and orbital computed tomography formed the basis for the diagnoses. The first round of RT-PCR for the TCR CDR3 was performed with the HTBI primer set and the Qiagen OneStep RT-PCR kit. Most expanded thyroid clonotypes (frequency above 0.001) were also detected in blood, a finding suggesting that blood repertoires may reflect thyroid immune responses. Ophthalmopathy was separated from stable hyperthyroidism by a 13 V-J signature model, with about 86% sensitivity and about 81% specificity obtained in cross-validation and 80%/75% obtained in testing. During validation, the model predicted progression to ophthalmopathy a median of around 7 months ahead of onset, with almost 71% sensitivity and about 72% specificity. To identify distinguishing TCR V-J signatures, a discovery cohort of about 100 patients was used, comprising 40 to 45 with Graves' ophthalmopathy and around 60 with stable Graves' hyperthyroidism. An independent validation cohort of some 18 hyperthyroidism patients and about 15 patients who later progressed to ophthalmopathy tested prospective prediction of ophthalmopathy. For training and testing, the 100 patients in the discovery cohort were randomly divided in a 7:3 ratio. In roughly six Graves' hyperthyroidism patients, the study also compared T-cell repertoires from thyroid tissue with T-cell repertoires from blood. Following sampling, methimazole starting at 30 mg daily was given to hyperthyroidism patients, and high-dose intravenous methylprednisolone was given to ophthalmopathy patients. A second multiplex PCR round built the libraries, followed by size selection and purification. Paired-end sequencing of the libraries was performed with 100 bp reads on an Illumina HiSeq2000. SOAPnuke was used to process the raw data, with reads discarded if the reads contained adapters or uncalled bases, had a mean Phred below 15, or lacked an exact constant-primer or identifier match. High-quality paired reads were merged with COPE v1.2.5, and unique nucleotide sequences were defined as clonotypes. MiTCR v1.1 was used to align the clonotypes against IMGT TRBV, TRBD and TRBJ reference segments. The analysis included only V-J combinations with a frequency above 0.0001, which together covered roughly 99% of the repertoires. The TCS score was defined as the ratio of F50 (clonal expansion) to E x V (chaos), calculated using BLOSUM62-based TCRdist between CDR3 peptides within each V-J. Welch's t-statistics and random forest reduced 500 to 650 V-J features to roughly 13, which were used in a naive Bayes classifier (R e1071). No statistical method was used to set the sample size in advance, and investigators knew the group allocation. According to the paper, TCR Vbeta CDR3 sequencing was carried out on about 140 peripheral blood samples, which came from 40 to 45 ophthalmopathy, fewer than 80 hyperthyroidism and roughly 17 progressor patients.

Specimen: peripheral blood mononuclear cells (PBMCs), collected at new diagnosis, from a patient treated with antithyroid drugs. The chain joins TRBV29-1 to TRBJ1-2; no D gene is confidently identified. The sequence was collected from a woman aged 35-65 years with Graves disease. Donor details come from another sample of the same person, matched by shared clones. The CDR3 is CSALGRAGYTF. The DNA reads TGCAGCGCTCTAGGGCGGGCTGGCTACACCTTC.